Below are 23 T cell receptor beta chains sequenced from a single sample in a study of T-cell memory formation after mild COVID-19. TCRdb independently ran MiXCR on the 5' RACE reads; one entry per CDR3 protein. Of a few hundred thousand distinct CDR3 sequences in the sample, approximately 8% were seen once. Input material: PBMCs or a T cell subset sorted from them (not recorded which). These receptor sequences come from a man younger than 35 who had mild COVID-19 (a few samples of this study predate the infection). Cell type and time point are not known.

This clonotype appeared a few times. The chain recombines TRBV19 with TRBJ2-6, with D hard to call. Trimming left V 7 bases short and J 2 bases short, with 15 bases between. The germline CDR1 and CDR2 sequences are LNHDA and SQIVND (reference sequence). CDR3 length: 16 residues. The DNA for the CDR3 is TGTGCCAGTACCCCTCAGGCCTTAGCTGGGGCCAACGTCCTGACTTTC. This translates into CASTPQALAGANVLTF.

The chain links TRBV7-2 to TRBJ1-4, with no clear D. The V and J ends lost 2 bases and 7 bases respectively, with 11 bases between them. The CDR3 has 14 amino acids. Germline CDR1 is SGHTA and CDR2 is FQGNSA. As DNA, the CDR3 is TGTGCCAGCAGCTTATTCGGCCATTTTGAAAAACTGTTTTTT. Encoded protein: CASSLFGHFEKLFF.

This chain links TRBV20-1 with TRBJ1-1, with D possibly TRBD1 on 6 matching bases. V was clipped by 6 bases and J by 5 bases, with 16 bases between them. The CDR3 contains 13 residues. CDR1 and CDR2 (germline): DFQATT, SNEGSKA (reference sequence). The CDR3 region has the DNA TGCAGTGCGAGGCGAGGGGGAGGGACTGAAGCTTTCTTT. Its translation: CSARRGGGTEAFF.

This clonotype was counted only a few times. The chain employs TRBV4-3 and TRBJ2-5; 7 bases are shared with TRBD2. Germline V gene sequence: CDR1 LGHNA, CDR2 YSLEER. Trimming cost V 1 base and J 2 bases; bases outside gene matches: 4. The CDR3 contains 15 residues. DNA of the CDR3: TGCGCCAGCAGCCAAGGGGGGAGGGAGCAAGAGACCCAGTACTTC. This gives the protein CASSQGGREQETQYF.

This clonotype was picked up a small number of times. V usage is TRBV3-1 and J usage is TRBJ2-3; tentatively, D is TRBD2 (5 bases). The CDR3 loop spans 15 amino acids. Germline V gene sequence: CDR1 LGHDT, CDR2 YNNKEL (reference sequence). With 1 base removed from V and 5 bases from J, the gap between germline ends came to 13 bases. CDR3 sequence (DNA): TGTGCCAGCAGCCAAGTCTTGAGGGCCAGAGATACGCAGTATTTT. Translation: CASSQVLRARDTQYF.

This clonotype was counted between two and nine times. The chain combines TRBV6-2 or TRBV6-3 with TRBJ2-1; no reliable D call. The V gene's germline CDR1 is MNHEY and CDR2 SVGEGT. Trimming pared 0 bases from V and 4 bases from J, leaving 7 bases between. CDR3 length: 14 residues. The chain's CDR3 is CASSYSMGYNEQFF. The CDR3 bases are TGTGCCAGCAGTTACTCGATGGGTTACAATGAGCAGTTCTTC.

This sequence joins TRBV7-2 and TRBJ2-3; D remains ambiguous. In germline, CDR1 is SGHTA, CDR2 FQGNSA. The CDR3 spans 13 residues. The V end lost 1 base, the J end lost 6 bases, and 8 bases lay between the germline ends. The CDR3 DNA reads TGTGCCAGCAGCTTAGAGATCCCCGATACGCAGTATTTT. Amino acids: CASSLEIPDTQYF.

This clonotype came up many times. This sequence joins TRBV7-3 and TRBJ1-3; D gene ambiguous. Trimming took off 7 bases at V and 3 bases at J, with 10 bases between the two ends. CDR1 SGHTA and CDR2 FQGTGA come from the germline V gene. The CDR3 extends over 13 amino acids. The CDR3 sequence is CASKRRDGNTIYF. The DNA of the CDR3 is TGTGCCAGCAAACGGAGGGATGGAAACACCATATATTTT.

CDR3 in amino acids: CASSSDSLHQPQHF. CDR3 DNA: TGCGCCAGCAGCTCGGACAGCCTACATCAGCCCCAGCATTTT. The rearrangement links TRBV5-1 to TRBJ1-5; D might be TRBD1 (6 bases). V was cut by 3 bases and J by 5 bases, with 12 bases left in between. In germline, CDR1 is SGHRS, CDR2 YFSETQ. The CDR3 is 14 amino acids.

The V and J genes are TRBV6-2 or TRBV6-3 and TRBJ2-7, with a possible D match to TRBD2 (6 bases). Trimming took 3 bases from V and 6 from J, leaving 15 bases between them. CDR3 length equals 14 residues. In germline, CDR1 is MNHEY, CDR2 SVGEGT. The chain's CDR3 is CASSYGAAEGEQYV. The CDR3 DNA is TGTGCCAGCAGTTATGGGGCAGCGGAGGGCGAGCAGTACGTC.

The chain links TRBV6-5 to TRBJ1-4; D uncertain. CDR1 is MNHEY and CDR2 is SVGAGI in the germline V gene. Trimming took off 2 bases at V and 3 bases at J, with 4 bases between the two ends. This CDR3 region has 13 residues. CDR3 region: CASSYSSNEKLFF. The CDR3 DNA follows: TGTGCCAGCAGTTACAGCTCTAATGAAAAACTGTTTTTT.

The chain is built from TRBV7-9 and TRBJ1-2; weak D call: TRBD1 (6 bases). CDR3 size: 14 residues. CDR1 SEHNR and CDR2 FQNEAQ come from the germline V gene (reference sequence). V dropped 5 bases and J dropped 5 bases, with 15 bases sitting between them. In DNA, the CDR3 is TGTGCCAGCAGCGGAAACAGGGAGTGGTATGGCTACACCTTC. This translates into CASSGNREWYGYTF.

This clonotype was counted only a few times. The chain links TRBV12-3 or TRBV12-4 to TRBJ2-1; 16 bases are a match to TRBD2. The J segment lost 6 bases and the V segment lost 3 bases, leaving 2 bases of the junction unmatched. CDR3 size: 16 residues. The chain's CDR3 is CASSLGLAGGPNEQFF. The CDR3 nucleotides read TGTGCCAGCAGTTTGGGACTAGCGGGGGGGCCCAATGAGCAGTTCTTC.

This clonotype was observed many times. This chain connects TRBV4-3 to TRBJ2-1; 9 nucleotides match TRBD2. This CDR3 is 17 amino acids long. V lost 0 bases, J lost 3 bases, and 6 bases stayed unmatched. Germline CDR1 is LGHNA and CDR2 is YSLEER. The CDR3, as DNA: TGCGCCAGCAGCCAAGATGGGCGGGGGGGCGTCTACAATGAGCAGTTCTTC. Protein product: CASSQDGRGGVYNEQFF.

In its sample, this clonotype was seen many times. This chain joins TRBV4-1 and TRBJ2-1, with 10 bases identical to TRBD2. Trimming removed 8 bases from V and 9 bases from J; junction bases left unmatched: 7. This CDR3 contains 13 residues. Germline V gene sequence: CDR1 MGHRA, CDR2 YSYEKL. The chain's CDR3 is CASGTSEGIEQFF. As DNA, the CDR3 is TGCGCCAGCGGGACTAGCGAAGGCATTGAGCAGTTCTTC.

The chain combines TRBV6-6 with TRBJ2-3; TRBD1 matches 10 bases. CDR3 length: 16 amino acids. J was trimmed by 3 bases and V by 2 bases; bases with no gene match: 5. Germline V gene sequence: CDR1 MNHNY, CDR2 SVGAGI (reference sequence). CDR3 region: CASSYPRTGGTDTQYF. CDR3 sequence (DNA): TGTGCCAGCAGTTACCCCCGGACAGGGGGGACAGATACGCAGTATTTT.

The CDR3 spells CASSQDWAGVGNEQFF. The CDR3 nucleotides are TGCGCCAGCAGCCAAGATTGGGCGGGAGTGGGAAATGAGCAGTTCTTC. The chain recombines TRBV4-3 with TRBJ2-1; 7 positions agree with TRBD2. J gave up 7 bases and V 0 bases, and 9 bases lay outside the gene matches. This CDR3 is 16 amino acids long. Germline V gives CDR1 LGHNA, CDR2 YSLEER.

This clonotype was seen a few times. The V gene is TRBV28, the J gene TRBJ1-4; D is perhaps TRBD1 (5 bases). Per the germline V gene, CDR1 is MDHEN and CDR2 is SYDVKM. V was clipped by 5 bases and J by 3 bases, with 13 bases between them. The CDR3 extends over 15 amino acids. The CDR3 spells CASSPGGGANEKLFF. As DNA, the CDR3 is TGTGCCAGCAGTCCAGGTGGGGGAGCTAATGAAAAACTGTTTTTT.

CDR3 sequence reads: CASSFAAREGTQYF. In DNA form, the CDR3 reads TGTGCCAGCAGTTTCGCCGCGCGGGAGGGTACGCAGTATTTT. The rearrangement joins TRBV12-3 or TRBV12-4 to TRBJ2-3; 9 bases line up with TRBD2. Trimming cost V 3 bases and J 8 bases; bases outside gene matches: 6. This CDR3 comprises 14 residues.

This clonotype was seen a handful of times. The gene calls are TRBV23-1 and TRBJ2-3; 7 nucleotides line up with TRBD1. TRBV23-1 counts as an open reading frame of uncertain function. V shed 6 bases, J shed 1 base, and the junction held 7 bases outside the gene matches. The length of the CDR3 is 15 residues. The CDR3 nucleotides read TGCGCCAGCAGGATTACAGGGGACGGCACAGATACGCAGTATTTT. Translated, it gives CASRITGDGTDTQYF.

This clonotype was detected a few times. This chain links TRBV6-2 or TRBV6-3 with TRBJ2-3; perhaps TRBD1 as D (5 bases). V was trimmed by 8 bases and J by 5 bases, leaving 11 bases between them. The germline CDR1 and CDR2 sequences are MNHEY and SVGEGT. The CDR3 length is 12 residues. The DNA for the CDR3 is TGTGCCAGCCATGGGGCCGGAGATACGCAGTATTTT. Its translation: CASHGAGDTQYF.

This clonotype has only a few counts. The chain carries TRBV5-5 and TRBJ1-6, with 7 bases that match TRBD1. There are 17 residues in the CDR3. Trimming removed 1 base from V and 3 bases from J; junction bases left unmatched: 7. The germline V gene encodes CDR1 SGHKS and CDR2 YYEKEE (reference sequence). Here the CDR3 reads CASSLTRAGGYNSPLHF. CDR3 sequence (DNA): TGTGCCAGCAGCTTGACTCGGGCAGGGGGCTATAATTCACCCCTCCACTTT.

The V call is TRBV30, the J call TRBJ2-1, with D possibly matching TRBD2 (5 bases). Germline CDR1 reads GTSNPN; CDR2 reads SVGIG (reference sequence). This CDR3 has 14 residues. V lost 5 bases, J lost 7 bases, and 18 bases lay in between. The CDR3 DNA is TGTGCCTGGTTGGCAGGAGGTTGGTCGAATGAGCAGTTCTTC. This translates into CAWLAGGWSNEQFF.